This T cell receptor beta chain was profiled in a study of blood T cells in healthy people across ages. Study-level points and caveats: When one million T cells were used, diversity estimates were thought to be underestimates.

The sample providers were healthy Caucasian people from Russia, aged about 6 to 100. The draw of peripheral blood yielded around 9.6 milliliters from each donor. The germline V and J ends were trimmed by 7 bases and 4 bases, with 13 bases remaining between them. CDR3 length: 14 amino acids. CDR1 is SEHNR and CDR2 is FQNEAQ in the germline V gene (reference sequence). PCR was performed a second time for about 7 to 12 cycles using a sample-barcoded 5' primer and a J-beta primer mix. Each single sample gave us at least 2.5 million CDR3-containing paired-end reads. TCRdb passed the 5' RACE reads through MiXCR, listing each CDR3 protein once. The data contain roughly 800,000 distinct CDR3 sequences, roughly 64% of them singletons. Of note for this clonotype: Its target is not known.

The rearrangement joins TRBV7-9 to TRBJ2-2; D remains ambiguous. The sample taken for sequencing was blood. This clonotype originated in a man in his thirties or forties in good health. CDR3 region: CASTAVRLTGELFF. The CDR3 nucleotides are TGTGCCAGCACCGCCGTACGCCTCACCGGGGAGCTGTTTTTT.